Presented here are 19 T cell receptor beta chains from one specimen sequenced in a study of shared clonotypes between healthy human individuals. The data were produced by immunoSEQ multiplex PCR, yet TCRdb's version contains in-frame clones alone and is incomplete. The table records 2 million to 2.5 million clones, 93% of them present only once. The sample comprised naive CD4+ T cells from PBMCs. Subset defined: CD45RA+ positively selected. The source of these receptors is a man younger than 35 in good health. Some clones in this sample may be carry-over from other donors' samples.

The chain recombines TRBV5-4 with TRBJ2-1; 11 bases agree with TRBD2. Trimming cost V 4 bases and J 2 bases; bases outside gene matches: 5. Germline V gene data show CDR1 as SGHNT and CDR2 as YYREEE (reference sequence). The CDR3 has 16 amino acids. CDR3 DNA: TGTGCCAGCAGCCTGGGACTAGCGGCCACCTACAATGAGCAGTTCTTC. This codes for CASSLGLAATYNEQFF.

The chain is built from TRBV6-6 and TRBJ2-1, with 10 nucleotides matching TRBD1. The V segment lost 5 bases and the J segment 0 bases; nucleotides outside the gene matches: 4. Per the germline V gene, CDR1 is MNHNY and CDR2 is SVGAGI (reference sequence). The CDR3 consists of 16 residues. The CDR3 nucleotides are TGTGCCAGCAGTCGGAGGACAGGGGGCTCCTACAATGAGCAGTTCTTC. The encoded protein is CASSRRTGGSYNEQFF.

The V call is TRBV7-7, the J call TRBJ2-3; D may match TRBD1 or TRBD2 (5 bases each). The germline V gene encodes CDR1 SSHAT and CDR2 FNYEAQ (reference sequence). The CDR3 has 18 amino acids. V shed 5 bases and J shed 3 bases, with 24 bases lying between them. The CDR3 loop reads CASSLNIGRDRGTDTQYF. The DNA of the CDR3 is TGTGCCAGCAGCCTGAATATTGGCCGCGACAGAGGGACAGATACGCAGTATTTT.

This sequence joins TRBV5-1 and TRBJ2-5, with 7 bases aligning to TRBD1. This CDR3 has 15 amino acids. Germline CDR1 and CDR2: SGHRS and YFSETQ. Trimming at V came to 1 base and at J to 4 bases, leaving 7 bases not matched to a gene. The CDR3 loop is CASSLPGQPRETQYF. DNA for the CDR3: TGCGCCAGCAGCTTGCCGGGACAGCCCCGAGAGACCCAGTACTTC.

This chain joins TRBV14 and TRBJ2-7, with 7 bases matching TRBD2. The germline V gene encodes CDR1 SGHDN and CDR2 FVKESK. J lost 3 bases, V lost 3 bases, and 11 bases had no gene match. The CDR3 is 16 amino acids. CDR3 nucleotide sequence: TGTGCCAGCAGCCACCTAAGACTAGCCGAAATCTACGAGCAGTACTTC. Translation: CASSHLRLAEIYEQYF.

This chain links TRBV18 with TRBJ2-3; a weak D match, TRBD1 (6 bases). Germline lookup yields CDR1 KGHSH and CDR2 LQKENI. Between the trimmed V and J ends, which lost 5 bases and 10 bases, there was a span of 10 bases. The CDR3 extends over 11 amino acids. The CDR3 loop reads CASSADSPQYF. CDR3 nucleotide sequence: TGTGCCAGCTCAGCGGACAGTCCGCAGTATTTT. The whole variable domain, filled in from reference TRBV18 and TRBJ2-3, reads NAGVMQNPRHLVRRRGQEARLRCSPMKGHSHVYWYRQLPEEGLKFMVYLQKENIIDESGMPKERFSAEFPKEGPSILRIQQVVRGDSAAYFCASSADSPQYFGPGTRLTVL.

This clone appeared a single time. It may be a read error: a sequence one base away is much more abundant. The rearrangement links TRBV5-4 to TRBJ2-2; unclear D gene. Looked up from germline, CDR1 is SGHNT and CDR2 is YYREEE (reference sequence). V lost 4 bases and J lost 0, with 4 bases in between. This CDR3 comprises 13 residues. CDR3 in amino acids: CASSPPNTGELFF. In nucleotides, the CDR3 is TGTGCCAGCAGCCCACCGAACACCGGGGAGCTGTTTTTT.

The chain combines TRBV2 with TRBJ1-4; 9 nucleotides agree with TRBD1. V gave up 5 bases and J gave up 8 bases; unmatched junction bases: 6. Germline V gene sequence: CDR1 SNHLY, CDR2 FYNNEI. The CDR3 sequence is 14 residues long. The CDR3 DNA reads TGTGCCAGCAGTATACAGGGGGCGAGAGAAAAACTGTTTTTT. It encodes CASSIQGAREKLFF.

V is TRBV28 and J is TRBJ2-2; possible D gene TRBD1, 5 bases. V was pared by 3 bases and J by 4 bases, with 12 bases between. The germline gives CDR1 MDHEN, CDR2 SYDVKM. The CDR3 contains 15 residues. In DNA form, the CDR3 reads TGTGCCAGCAGTTTCAGTGGGGCGATCACCGGGGAGCTGTTTTTT. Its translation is CASSFSGAITGELFF.

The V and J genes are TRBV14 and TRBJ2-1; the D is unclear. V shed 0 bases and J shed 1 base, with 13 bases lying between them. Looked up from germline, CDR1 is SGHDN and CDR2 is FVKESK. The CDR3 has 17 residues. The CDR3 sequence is CASSQDFLLTSYNEQFF. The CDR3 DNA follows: TGTGCCAGCAGCCAAGATTTCCTACTAACATCCTACAATGAGCAGTTCTTC.

For the CDR3, the DNA is TGTGCCAGCCGACTCGCCGGGAACACCGGGGAGCTGTTTTTT. This codes for CASRLAGNTGELFF. The genes are TRBV28 and TRBJ2-2; D gene uncertain. Trimming took off 8 bases at V and 1 base at J, with 11 bases between the two ends. This CDR3 has 14 residues. Germline V gene sequence: CDR1 MDHEN, CDR2 SYDVKM. The full variable domain, with the rest looked up from reference TRBV28 and TRBJ2-2, is DVKVTQSSRYLVKRTGEKVFLECVQDMDHENMFWYRQDPGLGLRLIYFSYDVKMKEKGDIPEGYSVSREKKERFSLILESASTNQTSMYLCASRLAGNTGELFFGEGSRLTVL.

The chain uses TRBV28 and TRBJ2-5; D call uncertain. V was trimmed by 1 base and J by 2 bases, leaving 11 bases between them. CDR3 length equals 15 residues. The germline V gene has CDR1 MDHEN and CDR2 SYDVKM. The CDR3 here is CASSLSSRQQETQYF. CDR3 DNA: TGTGCCAGCAGTTTATCCAGCCGGCAGCAAGAGACCCAGTACTTC.

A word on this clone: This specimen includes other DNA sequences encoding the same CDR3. Written as DNA, the CDR3 is TGTGCCAGCAGCTTGGGAGACCAAGAGACCCAGTACTTC. This gives the protein CASSLGDQETQYF. The chain joins TRBV5-6 to TRBJ2-5, with D unresolved. Germline loops: CDR1 SGHDT, CDR2 YYEEEE. Trimming removed 0 bases at V and 0 bases at J, with 3 bases between. The CDR3 totals 13 residues.

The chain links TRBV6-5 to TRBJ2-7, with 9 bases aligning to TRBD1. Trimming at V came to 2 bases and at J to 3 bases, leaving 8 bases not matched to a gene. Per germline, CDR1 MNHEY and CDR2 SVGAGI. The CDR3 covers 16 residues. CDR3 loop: CASSYGERTGVYEQYF. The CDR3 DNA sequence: TGTGCCAGCAGTTACGGTGAGCGGACAGGGGTCTACGAGCAGTACTTC.

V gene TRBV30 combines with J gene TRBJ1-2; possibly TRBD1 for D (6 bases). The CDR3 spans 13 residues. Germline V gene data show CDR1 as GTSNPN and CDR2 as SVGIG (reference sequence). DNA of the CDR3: TGTGCTCACCTTTCGAGGGGGGCGGTTGGCTACACCTTC. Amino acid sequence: CAHLSRGAVGYTF. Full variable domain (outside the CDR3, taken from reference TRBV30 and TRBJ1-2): SQTIHQWPATLVQPVGSPLSLECTVEGTSNPNLYWYRQAAGRGLQLLFYSVGIGQISSEVPQNLSASRPQDRQFILSSKKLLLSDSGFYLCAHLSRGAVGYTFGSGTRLTVV.

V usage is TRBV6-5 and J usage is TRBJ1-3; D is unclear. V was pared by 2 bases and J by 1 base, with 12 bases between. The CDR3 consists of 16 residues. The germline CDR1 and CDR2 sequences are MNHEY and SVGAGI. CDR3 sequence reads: CASSYGPPDSGNTIYF. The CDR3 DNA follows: TGTGCCAGCAGTTACGGTCCACCGGATTCTGGAAACACCATATATTTT.

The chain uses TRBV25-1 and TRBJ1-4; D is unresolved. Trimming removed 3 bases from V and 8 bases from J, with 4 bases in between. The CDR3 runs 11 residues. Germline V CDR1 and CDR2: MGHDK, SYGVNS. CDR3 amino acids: CASSDWEKLFF. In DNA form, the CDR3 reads TGTGCCAGCAGTGACTGGGAAAAACTGTTTTTT.

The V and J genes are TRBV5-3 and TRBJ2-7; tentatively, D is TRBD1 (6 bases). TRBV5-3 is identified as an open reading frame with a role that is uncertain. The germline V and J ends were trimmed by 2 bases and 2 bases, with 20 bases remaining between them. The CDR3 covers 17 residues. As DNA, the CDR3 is TGTGCCAGAAGCTTTCCCTTACAGGGAAGAGTACCCTACGAGCAGTACTTC. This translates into CARSFPLQGRVPYEQYF.

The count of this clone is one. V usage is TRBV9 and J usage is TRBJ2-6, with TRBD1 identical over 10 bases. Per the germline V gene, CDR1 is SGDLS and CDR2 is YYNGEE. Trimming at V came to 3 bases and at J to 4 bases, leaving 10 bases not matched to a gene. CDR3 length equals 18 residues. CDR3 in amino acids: CASSARQGAGVGANVLTF. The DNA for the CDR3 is TGTGCCAGCAGCGCCCGACAGGGGGCGGGGGTCGGGGCCAACGTCCTGACTTTC.